The rows below give T cell receptor beta chains drawn from one sample of a study of T cell repertoires in cytomegalovirus infection. MiXCR, run by TCRdb on the reads, gives a single entry per CDR3 protein. This sample yields around 770,000 distinct CDR3 sequences, of which 25% to 35% are seen a single time; about an eighth belongs to the top ten. Their antigens are not known. The specimen comprised cultured CD8+ T cells from PBMCs, sampled from culture after CMV antigen stimulation. These receptors came from a human donor in good health (CMV status not recorded). Some clones in this sample may be carry-over from other donors' samples. Each CDR3 is given with its conserved first and last residue. The order of the fields is D gene, V gene, clone size, J gene, CDR3 protein. D genes are given only for firm matches. Part of the rows lack a size; the others show once, few, many or a class for expanded clones.

TRBD2	TRBV7-2	many	TRBJ2-1	CASSSGLAAYNEQFF
-	TRBV4-3	-	TRBJ1-5	CASSQDQQGGQPQHF
-	TRBV28	-	TRBJ1-1	CASSLRGHLFKAFF
TRBD1	TRBV13	-	TRBJ2-7	CASSLGGTGHEQYF
-	TRBV25-1	-	TRBJ2-7	CASSEGPFSYEQYF
TRBD1	TRBV13	few	TRBJ2-7	CASSLGQKSSYEQYF
-	TRBV12-3/TRBV12-4	-	TRBJ2-1	CASLSGASNEQFF
-	TRBV5-1	-	TRBJ2-2	CASTGGLTPEELFF
-	TRBV6-1	-	TRBJ1-1	CASSGGGGGTEAFF
-	TRBV7-8	few	TRBJ1-2	CASSYRTPLPINYGYTF
-	TRBV4-3	once	TRBJ2-1	CASSQFHGGANEQFF
-	TRBV20-1	-	TRBJ1-1	CSARNGGSAEAFF
TRBD1	TRBV7-9	many	TRBJ1-1	CASSLGLGQGDTEAFF
TRBD1	TRBV4-1	-	TRBJ2-1	CASSLTGEVPEQFF
-	TRBV7-4	-	TRBJ1-1	CARSPAMLYTEAFF
-	TRBV12-3/TRBV12-4	many	TRBJ1-1	CASSPTGGGIGSTEAFF
-	TRBV5-1	-	TRBJ2-1	CASSLGPTSSYNEQFF